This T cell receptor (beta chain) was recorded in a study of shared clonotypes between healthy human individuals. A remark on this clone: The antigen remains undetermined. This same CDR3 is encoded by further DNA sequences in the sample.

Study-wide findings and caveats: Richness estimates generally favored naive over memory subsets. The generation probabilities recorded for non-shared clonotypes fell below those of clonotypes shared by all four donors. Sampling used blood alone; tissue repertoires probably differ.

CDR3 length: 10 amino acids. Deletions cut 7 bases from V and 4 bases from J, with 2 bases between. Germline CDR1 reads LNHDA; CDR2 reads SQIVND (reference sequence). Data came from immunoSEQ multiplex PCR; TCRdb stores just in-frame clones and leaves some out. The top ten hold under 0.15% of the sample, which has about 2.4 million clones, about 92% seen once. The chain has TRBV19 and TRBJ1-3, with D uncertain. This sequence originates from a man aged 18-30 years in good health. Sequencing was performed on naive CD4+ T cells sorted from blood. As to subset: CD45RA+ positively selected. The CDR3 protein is CASKGNTIYF. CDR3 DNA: TGTGCCAGTAAGGGAAACACCATATATTTT.